Listed below are T cell receptor beta chains from one sample, sequenced in a study of blood T cell repertoires in COVID-19. Assay used: immunoSEQ multiplex PCR; TCRdb lists only in-frame clones, some missing. The sample records about 160,000 clones, around 84% being singletons. The specimen was PBMCs or T cells enriched from blood (not recorded which). The source is a woman aged 45-65 years who had recovered from COVID-19. Both conserved end residues are part of each CDR3. A D gene is named only where the DNA matches it firmly. Expanded clones get a size class; other rows say once, few or many, or leave the size out.

abundance	d_gene	j_gene	v_gene	CDR3nt	CDR3aa
few	NA	TRBJ1-2	TRBV4-1	TGCGCCAGCAGCCAAGAGGGCAGCTATGGCTACACCTTC	CASSQEGSYGYTF
NA	TRBD1	TRBJ2-2	TRBV12-5	TGTGCTAGTGGAGGGGGGACAGGGAGCACCGGGGAGCTGTTTTTT	CASGGGTGSTGELFF
NA	TRBD2	TRBJ2-5	TRBV6-6	TGTGCCAGCAGTCACGTCGGTGCCCCGGGACTAGCGGGAATGTGGGAGACCCAGTACTTC	CASSHVGAPGLAGMWETQYF
NA	NA	TRBJ2-2	TRBV4-2	TGTGCCAGCAGCCAAGGATCTGATCGGTCGCCCGGGGAGCTGTTTTTT	CASSQGSDRSPGELFF
NA	TRBD1	TRBJ2-6	TRBV28	TGTGCCAGCGGGGGGACAGGGCTAACTGGGGCCAACGTCCTGACTTTC	CASGGTGLTGANVLTF
NA	NA	TRBJ1-1	TRBV12-3/TRBV12-4	TGTGCCAGCAGTCCCAACAGGGTTGCTGAAGCTTTCTTT	CASSPNRVAEAFF
once	NA	TRBJ2-3	TRBV12-3/TRBV12-4	TGTGCCAGCAGTTTATCTTGGGCATCTAAGCAGTATTTT	CASSLSWASKQYF
NA	NA	TRBJ2-1	TRBV7-2	TGTGCCAGCAGCGAAGGCTTAAGGAGTGGGTTCTTC	CASSEGLRSGFF
NA	NA	TRBJ1-1	TRBV11-3	TGTGCCAGCGGAAAAGGGGCCAACACTGAAGCTTTCTTT	CASGKGANTEAFF
NA	TRBD1	TRBJ2-7	TRBV5-1	TGCGCCAGCAGCTGGGGACAGGGACTTTTCGAGCAGTACTTC	CASSWGQGLFEQYF
NA	NA	TRBJ1-1	TRBV5-1	TGCGCCAGCAGCTTGGGAGCGAGCCAGAAAACTGAAGCTTTCTTT	CASSLGASQKTEAFF
NA	TRBD1	TRBJ1-4	TRBV7-6	TGTGCCAGCAGCACCCCACAGGGGACGTCGTCGGAAAAACTGTTTTTT	CASSTPQGTSSEKLFF
NA	TRBD1	TRBJ1-3	TRBV5-4	TGTGCCAGCCGAATACAGGGGGCGCCTGGAAACACCATATATTTT	CASRIQGAPGNTIYF
NA	NA	TRBJ1-6	TRBV5-8	TGTGCCAGCAGCTTCAGGGATCAAAGTTCACCCCTCCACTTT	CASSFRDQSSPLHF
NA	TRBD2	TRBJ2-7	TRBV9	TGTGCCAGCAGCGTCGGCGAAGTCCCGGGACTAGGTGGCTACGAGCAGTACTTC	CASSVGEVPGLGGYEQYF
NA	TRBD1	TRBJ1-4	TRBV2	TGTGCCAGCAGGTACCGGGACAGTAATGAAAAACTGTTTTTT	CASRYRDSNEKLFF
NA	TRBD2	TRBJ2-1	TRBV5-4	TGTGCCAGCAGTCCGGGACTAGCGGGAGCTAGTGAGCAGTTCTTC	CASSPGLAGASEQFF